Sequencing of this T cell receptor (beta chain) was carried out in a study of T-cell reconstitution after alpha-beta-depleted transplantation in children. Library preparation (for TCRbeta) was performed with unique molecular identifiers. A single record per CDR3 protein comes from TCRdb applying MiXCR to the PCR reads. The top ten clones hold around 4.5% of a sample with about 340,000 distinct CDR3 sequences, 13% of them seen once. This clonotype has a handful of counts. Sequences were derived from PBMCs, sampled from the stem cell graft. This sequence originates from a human donor who donated a stem cell graft to a child with Fanconi anemia.

The CDR3 DNA follows: TGTGCCAGCAGCCAAGAGGGGGAAGGGACTGAAGCTTTCTTT. It specifies CASSQEGEGTEAFF. The chain has TRBV3-1 and TRBJ1-1; tentatively, D is TRBD1 (5 bases). This CDR3 is built from 14 residues. The V and J ends lost 0 bases and 5 bases respectively, with 10 bases between them. Germline CDR1 LGHDT, CDR2 YNNKEL (reference sequence).